Detailed here is one T cell receptor beta chain. V was shortened by 3 bases and J by 1 base, with 7 bases between the two germline ends. This CDR3 has 14 residues. Germline V gene data show CDR1 as SGDLS and CDR2 as YYNGEE. These data come from a study of blood T cell repertoires in COVID-19. Across the study: The United States, Italy and Spain provided the acute and convalescent COVID-19 samples.

Source study methods: For nucleated cells, counts were estimated from reference gene primer amplification. Method: immunoSEQ multiplex PCR; TCRdb's copy keeps in-frame clones and lacks some. V, J and clone size reflect that table, while D and trimming were determined from the DNA. The sample lists about 160,000 clones, around 87% occurring once. Either two negative PCRs, clearance, or symptom resolution qualified Cohort 3 donors as recovered. The V and J genes are TRBV9 and TRBJ2-2; D remains unclear. This TCR was sampled from a woman aged 45 to 65 who had recovered from COVID-19. Sequencing was carried out using PBMCs or T cells enriched from blood (not recorded which). This CDR3 reads CASSGSVNTGELFF. Written as DNA, the CDR3 is TGTGCCAGCAGCGGTTCGGTGAACACCGGGGAGCTGTTTTTT.